This T cell receptor beta chain was identified during a study of cytomegalovirus exposure and HLA in healthy donors. Study results and caveats: About 87% or about 30% of the time was how often most TCR beta V segments were productive, according to an earlier analysis.

Germline V lookup: CDR1 MNHNS, CDR2 SASEGT. The junction had 17 bases not matched to a gene; V was cut back by 3 bases and J by 11 bases. This CDR3 has 16 amino acids. The PCR used 60 Vbeta and 13 Jbeta primers. Sequenced by immunoSEQ multiplex PCR; TCRdb stores in-frame clones only, minus some. The repertoire consists of under 150,000 clones, with 65% to 90% occurring once and the leading ten covering 1% to 1.5%. Comment on this clone: Its antigen is not identified.

The sequence came from a girl aged 2-10 years in good health and CMV-seronegative. Sequencing was performed on PBMCs. The chain recombines TRBV6-1 with TRBJ1-1, with 8 bases that match TRBD1. The CDR3: CASSDAPGQVGEWAFF. The CDR3 DNA follows: TGTGCCAGCAGTGACGCGCCGGGACAGGTGGGTGAATGGGCTTTCTTT.